This record concerns one TCR beta chain sequence. Only CD45RO-negative cells positively selected for CCR7 counted as naive CD8 cells, so terminally differentiated effector memory CD45RA+ cells were excluded. The sample originates from a study of shared clonotypes between healthy human individuals. Data came from immunoSEQ multiplex PCR; TCRdb stores just in-frame clones and leaves some out. The sample includes about 2.1 million clones, 80% to 95% of them seen just once. CDR1 is SEHNR and CDR2 is FQNEAQ in the germline V gene (reference sequence). Trimming shortened V by 6 bases and J by 2 bases, and 14 bases separated the two germline ends. The CDR3 loop spans 15 amino acids.

This chain connects TRBV7-9 to TRBJ2-1; a weak D match, TRBD1 (6 bases). Sample: naive CD8+ T cells from PBMCs. This clonotype was sampled from a man in his late teens or twenties in good health. Some clones in this sample may be carry-over from other donors' samples. This CDR3 is CASSSRDIPYNEQFF. The CDR3 bases are TGTGCCAGCAGTAGCCGGGACATTCCCTACAATGAGCAGTTCTTC.